The 9 T cell receptor beta chains presented below share a single source sample, sequenced in a study of blood T cell repertoires in COVID-19. This table comes from immunoSEQ multiplex PCR, and its TCRdb copy is limited to in-frame clones, with some not included. The sample holds 44,000 or so clones, 84% seen once. The sequenced sample consisted of peripheral blood. All receptors come from a man in his forties or fifties with active COVID-19.

CDR3 sequence (DNA): TGTGCCAGCAACCTCGGAGGATGGGATGAGCAGTTCTTC. It is translated as CASNLGGWDEQFF. The chain is built from TRBV9 and TRBJ2-1, with D maybe TRBD2 (5 bases). Germline V CDR1 and CDR2: SGDLS, YYNGEE. Trimming left V 6 bases short and J 8 bases short, with 15 bases between. This CDR3 is 13 amino acids long.

This clone occurred a few times. The rearrangement uses TRBV28 and TRBJ1-2, with unresolved D. V lost 9 bases to trimming and J lost 4 bases, with 12 bases between them. Per the germline V gene, CDR1 is MDHEN and CDR2 is SYDVKM. This CDR3 comprises 12 residues. The CDR3 protein is CASQLLGYGYTF. In nucleotides, the CDR3 is TGTGCCAGTCAGTTGCTAGGCTATGGCTACACCTTC.

As to this clone: The junction shows a germline mismatch at one end, possibly a read error. V usage is TRBV5-4 and J usage is TRBJ2-5, with TRBD2 identical over 10 bases. The germline V gene has CDR1 SGHNT and CDR2 YYREEE (reference sequence). This CDR3 region has 13 residues. CDR3 in amino acids: CASSFEASGGQNF. The CDR3 nucleotides are TGTGCCAGCAGCTTTGAGGCTAGCGGGGGCCAAAACTTC.

V usage is TRBV4-3 and J usage is TRBJ1-4; D not certain. V shed 0 bases and J shed 11 bases, with 16 bases lying between them. Germline V gives CDR1 LGHNA, CDR2 YSLEER. The CDR3 is made up of 15 amino acids. As DNA, the CDR3 is TGCGCCAGCAGCCAAGATTACCCGGCCCTGAGGAAACTGTTTTTT. Encoded protein: CASSQDYPALRKLFF.

The V gene is TRBV18, the J gene TRBJ2-5, with D tentatively TRBD1 (6 bases). The CDR3 loop spans 13 amino acids. Germline values: CDR1 KGHSH, CDR2 LQKENI. Trimming removed 3 bases from V and 3 bases from J, with 8 bases in between. In DNA form, the CDR3 reads TGTGCCAGCTCACCGAGGACAGAAGAGACCCAGTACTTC. Residues: CASSPRTEETQYF.

The CDR3: CASRLGGADGYTF. CDR3 bases: TGTGCCAGCAGACTAGGGGGCGCGGATGGCTACACCTTC. The J gene is TRBJ1-2, the V gene TRBV28; TRBD1 aligns across 7 bases. J lost 6 bases, V lost 6 bases, and 7 bases had no gene match. The CDR3 has 13 residues. Germline CDR1 MDHEN, CDR2 SYDVKM.

The gene calls are TRBV5-1 and TRBJ2-5; TRBD2 aligns across 8 bases. The J call may not be correct, given that the DNA end is closer to TRBJ2-7. Germline CDR1 and CDR2: SGHRS and YFSETQ. There are 15 residues in the CDR3. The CDR3, as DNA: TGCGCCAGCAGCGATACTAGCGGAAGCTCCTACGAGCAGTACTTC. It codes for CASSDTSGSSYEQYF.

V usage is TRBV7-9 and J usage is TRBJ2-2; D is uncertain. CDR3 size: 16 residues. Germline CDR1 SEHNR, CDR2 FQNEAQ (reference sequence). V gave up 5 bases and J gave up 0 bases, with 13 bases separating them. In nucleotides, the CDR3 is TGTGCCAGCAGCGCGATCTCCGGGTCGAACACCGGGGAGCTGTTTTTT. Translation gives CASSAISGSNTGELFF.

The chain couples TRBV13 to TRBJ1-4; 12 bases are shared with TRBD1. Trimming at V came to 1 base and at J to 12 bases, leaving 6 bases not matched to a gene. This CDR3 comprises 15 residues. CDR1 PRHDT and CDR2 FYEKMQ come from the germline V gene (reference sequence). The CDR3: CASSLEGTGGQQLFF. The CDR3 nucleotides read TGTGCCAGCAGCTTAGAGGGGACAGGGGGCCAACAACTGTTTTTT.